This T cell receptor beta chain was obtained from a study of OX40 agonist ivuxolimab in advanced cancers. Some background on the complete study: The costimulatory receptor OX40 (CD134) was targeted by ivuxolimab, a fully human IgG2 agonistic monoclonal antibody. The dose-escalation cohort was about 87% male with a mean age of approximately 60 years, ranging from 23 to 79. Of the roughly 52 dose-escalation patients, hepatocellular carcinoma was present in approximately 20, melanoma in around 15, renal cell carcinoma in 9 and head and neck cancer in 9. Partial responses occurred in three dose-escalation patients: two with cutaneous melanoma and one with hepatocellular carcinoma. Peripheral TCRbeta sequencing was intended to test whether TCR sequence diversity was altered and clonal T-cell expansion was caused by ivuxolimab. The monotherapy dose-escalation portion (N of about 50 patients) of the phase I ivuxolimab trial is reported in the paper. Prior anti-PD-1, anti-PD-L1 or anti-CTLA-4 therapy was permitted, and 30% to 50% of dose-escalation patients had received checkpoint inhibitors. Intravenous ivuxolimab was administered to patients every 2 weeks at six dose levels: 0.01, 0.1, 0.3, 1.5, 3 and 10 mg/kg.

The trial excluded patients who had a history of autoimmune disease or were on systemic immunosuppression. Peripheral blood for TCR sequencing was collected from all dose cohorts at baseline, on cycle 4 day 1, and on cycle 7 day 1. The samples were drawn from a first-in-human, open-label, multicenter phase I dose-escalation trial of ivuxolimab. Adults with locally advanced or metastatic melanoma, renal cell carcinoma, hepatocellular carcinoma or head and neck squamous cell carcinoma were enrolled in the trial. Before TCR sequencing, CD4+ and CD8+ T cells were separately sorted from peripheral blood. This clone has a single count. No cognate antigen has been identified for it. No much larger clone is present one base from it, and per-base qualities are unavailable. Broader findings and caveats from the paper: In the 0.1-3.0 mg/kg groups, partial responders were among the patients with the lowest normalized peripheral clonal expansion, particularly in CD8+ T cells. At doses of 0.1 to 3.0 mg/kg, clonal expansion of both CD4+ and CD8+ blood T cells was observed from baseline to week 6. Antigen specificity was not determined for the clonally expanded peripheral T cells. After ivuxolimab, more expanded clones were found on average in CD8+ T cells than in CD4+ T cells. Low levels of normalized T-cell clonal expansion were also seen in some nonresponding patients.

Genomic DNA was isolated from the sorted cells so that the TCRbeta CDR3 region could be sequenced. The immunoSEQ Assay was used for sequencing of TCRbeta CDR3 regions. TCRdb's version of the immuneACCESS table is confined to in-frame rearrangements and falls short of the full clone set. An unresolved V gene accounts for under half of the shortfall where checked; the remainder is of unknown origin. For this sample the table gives approximately 70,000 clones, of which roughly 88% were detected only once. Of the sample, about 6.9% is held by the ten largest clones. This TCR came from an adult with an advanced solid tumor such as melanoma, head and neck, liver or kidney cancer. Sample: CD4+ or CD8+ T cells sorted from blood, taken in a trial of the OX40 agonist ivuxolimab.

The encoded CDR3 is CASSSSGTSASSSYNEQFF. The sequenced DNA: TGCGCCAGCAGTTCTTCCGGGACTAGCGCTTCGAGCTCCTACAATGAGCAGTTCTTC. The chain is made from TRBV5-1 and TRBJ2-1; 10 central nucleotides agree with TRBD2. The CDR1 and CDR2 encoded by the germline V gene are SGHRS and YFSETQ. The CDR3 starts with the cysteine, ends with the phenylalanine, and has 19 residues. Only the CDR3 part of the read is kept: 57 bases, read in frame from the first base. V is cut back by 5 bases and J by 0 bases, with 14 bases in the junction unmatched.